What follows describes a single TCR beta chain. Mouse germline and gene names are used. The sequence runs out 1 residue before the end of the CDR3; the remainder is reconstructed from the germline J gene. This sample also contains other DNA sequences that code for the same CDR3. Germline V gene data show CDR1 as KGHPV and CDR2 as FQNQEV (reference sequence). The CDR3 is 14 residues long. V lost 4 bases and J lost 2; bases outside the gene matches: 2. CDR3 sequences, V/J genes, frequencies and template counts came from survey-depth TCRbeta sequencing. Repertoires were generated with immunoSEQ multiplex PCR, while TCRdb's copy carries only in-frame clones and drops some. The repertoire holds approximately 11,000 clones, with 35% to 40% as singletons. Time point in this sample: mouse harvest day 7 after allogeneic transplant. The graft held 10^6 splenic CD5+ T cells and 10^7 T-cell-depleted bone marrow cells.

These data come from a study of tissue T cells after allogeneic stem cell transplantation. The clonotype comes from a female BALB/c mouse given C57BL/6 T cells with graft-versus-host disease after an allogeneic hematopoietic cell transplant. This chain links TRBV26 with TRBJ1-3; 7 bases map to TRBD1. The specimen was skin. The CDR3 sequence: CASSPDRAGNTLYF. CDR3 DNA, as far as it was read: TGTGCCAGCAGTCCCGACAGGGCTGGAAATACGCTCTAT.